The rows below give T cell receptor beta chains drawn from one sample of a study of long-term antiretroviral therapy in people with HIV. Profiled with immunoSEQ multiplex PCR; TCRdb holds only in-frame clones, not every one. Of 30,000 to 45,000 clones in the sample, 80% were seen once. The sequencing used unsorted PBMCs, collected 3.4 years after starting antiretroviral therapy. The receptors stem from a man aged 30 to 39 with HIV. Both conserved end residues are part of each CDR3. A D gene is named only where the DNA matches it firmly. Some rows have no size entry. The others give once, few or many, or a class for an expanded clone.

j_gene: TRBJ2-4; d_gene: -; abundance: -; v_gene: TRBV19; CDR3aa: CASSIAGSIDKNIQYF; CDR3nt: TGTGCCAGTAGTATAGCAGGGAGTATTGACAAAAACATTCAGTACTTC
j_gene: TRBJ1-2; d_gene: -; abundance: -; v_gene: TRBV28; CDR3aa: CASSSHAYGYTF; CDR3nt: TGTGCCAGCAGTTCTCATGCGTATGGCTACACCTTC
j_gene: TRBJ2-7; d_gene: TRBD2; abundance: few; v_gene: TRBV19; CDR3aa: CASSILASGNNEQYF; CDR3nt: TGTGCCAGTAGTATCCTGGCGAGCGGGAACAACGAGCAGTACTTC
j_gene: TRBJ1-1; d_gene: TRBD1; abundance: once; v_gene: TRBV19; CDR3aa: CASKTTGVNTEAFF; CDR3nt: TGTGCCAGTAAGACCACAGGGGTGAACACTGAAGCTTTCTTT
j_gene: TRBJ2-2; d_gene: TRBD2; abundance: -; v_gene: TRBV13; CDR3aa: CASSDSSGVNTGELFF; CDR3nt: TGTGCCAGCAGCGATTCTAGCGGGGTGAACACCGGGGAGCTGTTTTTT
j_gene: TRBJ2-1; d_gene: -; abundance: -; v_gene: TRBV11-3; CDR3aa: CASSSNEVAAYNEQFF; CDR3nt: TGTGCCAGCAGCTCCAACGAAGTAGCGGCCTACAATGAGCAGTTCTTC
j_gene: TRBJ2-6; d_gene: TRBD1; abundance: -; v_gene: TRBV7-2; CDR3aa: CASSTRGQGANVLTF; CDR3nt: TGTGCCAGCAGCACCAGGGGGCAGGGGGCCAACGTCCTGACTTTC
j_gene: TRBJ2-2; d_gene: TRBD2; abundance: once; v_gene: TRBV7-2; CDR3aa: CASSLIRAGANTGELFF; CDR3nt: TGTGCCAGCAGCTTAATTCGAGCGGGAGCGAACACCGGGGAGCTGTTTTTT
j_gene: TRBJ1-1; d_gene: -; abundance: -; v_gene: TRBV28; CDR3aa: CASSQPLNTEAFF; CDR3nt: TGTGCCAGCAGTCAACCTCTGAACACTGAAGCTTTCTTT
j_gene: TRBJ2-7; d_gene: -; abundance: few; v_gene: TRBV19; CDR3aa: CASSMGPYEQYF; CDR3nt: TGTGCCAGTAGTATGGGCCCTTACGAGCAGTACTTC
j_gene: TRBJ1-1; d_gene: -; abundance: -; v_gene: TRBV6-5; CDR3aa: CASSYATGTEAFF; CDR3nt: TGTGCCAGCAGTTACGCCACAGGGACTGAAGCTTTCTTT
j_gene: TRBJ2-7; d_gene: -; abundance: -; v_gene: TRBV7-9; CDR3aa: CASSAGLYEQYF; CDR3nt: TGTGCCAGCAGCGCAGGACTCTACGAGCAGTACTTC
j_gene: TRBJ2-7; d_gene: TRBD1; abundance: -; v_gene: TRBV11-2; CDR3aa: CASSPGTANFQQYF; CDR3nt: TGTGCCAGCAGCCCCGGGACAGCCAACTTCCAGCAGTACTTC
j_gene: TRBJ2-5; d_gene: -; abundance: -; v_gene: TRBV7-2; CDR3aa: CASSPYGQPQETQYF; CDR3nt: TGTGCCAGCAGCCCGTATGGACAGCCACAAGAGACCCAGTACTTC
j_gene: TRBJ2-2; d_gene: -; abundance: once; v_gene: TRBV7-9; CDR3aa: CASSSGTLNTGELFF; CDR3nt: TGTGCCAGCAGCTCCGGGACTTTGAACACCGGGGAGCTGTTTTTT
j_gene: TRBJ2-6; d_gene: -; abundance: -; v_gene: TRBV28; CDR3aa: CASSLISGANVLTF; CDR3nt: TGTGCCAGCAGTTTAATCTCTGGGGCCAACGTCCTGACTTTC
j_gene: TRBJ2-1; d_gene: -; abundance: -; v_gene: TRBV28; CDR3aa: CASSSQSNEQFF; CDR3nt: TGTGCCAGCAGTTCACAGTCCAATGAGCAGTTCTTC
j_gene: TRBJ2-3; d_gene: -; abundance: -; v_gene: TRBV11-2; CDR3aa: CASSSVWEVHPDTQYF; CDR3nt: TGTGCCAGCAGCTCCGTATGGGAGGTGCACCCAGATACGCAGTATTTT
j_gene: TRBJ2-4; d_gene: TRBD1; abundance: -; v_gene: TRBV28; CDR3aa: CASSLSTGGLLAKNIQYF; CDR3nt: TGTGCCAGCAGTTTATCCACAGGGGGCCTACTAGCCAAAAACATTCAGTACTTC
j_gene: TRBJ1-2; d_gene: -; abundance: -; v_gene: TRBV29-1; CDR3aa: CSVLAEAFGGYTF; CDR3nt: TGCAGCGTCCTAGCAGAGGCCTTCGGTGGCTACACCTTC
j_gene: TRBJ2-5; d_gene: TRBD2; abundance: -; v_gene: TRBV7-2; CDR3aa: CASSFKREEETQYF; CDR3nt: TGTGCCAGCAGCTTCAAGCGGGAGGAAGAGACCCAGTACTTC
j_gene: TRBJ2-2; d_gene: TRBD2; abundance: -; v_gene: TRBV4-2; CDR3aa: CASSQDRLATGELFF; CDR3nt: TGTGCCAGCAGCCAAGATAGACTAGCCACCGGGGAGCTGTTTTTT
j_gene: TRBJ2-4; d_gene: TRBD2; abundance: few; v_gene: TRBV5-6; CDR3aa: CASSLRFSGSSDF; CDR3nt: TGTGCCAGCAGCCTGAGATTTAGCGGGTCATCAGACTTC
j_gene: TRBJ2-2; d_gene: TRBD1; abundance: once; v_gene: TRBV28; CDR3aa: CASNLQGVGTGELFF; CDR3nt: TGTGCCAGCAACCTACAGGGGGTGGGCACCGGGGAGCTGTTTTTT
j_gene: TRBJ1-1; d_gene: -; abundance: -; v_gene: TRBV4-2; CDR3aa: CASSQGTVGTEAFF; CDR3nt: TGTGCCAGCAGCCAAGGGACAGTAGGCACTGAAGCTTTCTTT
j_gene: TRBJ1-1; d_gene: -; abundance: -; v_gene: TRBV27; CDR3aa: CASSSGLGHTEAFF; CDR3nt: TGTGCCAGTTCGTCGGGCCTTGGACACACTGAAGCTTTCTTT
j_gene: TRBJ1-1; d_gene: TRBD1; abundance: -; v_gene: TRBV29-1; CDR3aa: CSVGQGEDTEAFF; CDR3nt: TGCAGCGTTGGACAGGGGGAGGACACTGAAGCTTTCTTT
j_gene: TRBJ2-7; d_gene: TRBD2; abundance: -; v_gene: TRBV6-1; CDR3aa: CATSGGGRYEQYF; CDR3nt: TGTGCCACCAGCGGGGGGGGACGCTACGAGCAGTACTTC
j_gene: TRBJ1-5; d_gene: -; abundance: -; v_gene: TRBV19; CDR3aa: CASNPRRDSNQPQHF; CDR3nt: TGTGCCAGTAACCCCCGCCGAGATAGCAATCAGCCCCAGCATTTT
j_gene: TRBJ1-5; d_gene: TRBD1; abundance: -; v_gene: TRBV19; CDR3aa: CASRDRGLGQPQHF; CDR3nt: TGTGCCAGCCGGGACAGGGGGCTGGGACAGCCCCAGCATTTT
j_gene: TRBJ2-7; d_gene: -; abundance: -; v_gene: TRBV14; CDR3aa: CASSQGRTSYEQYF; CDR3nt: TGTGCCAGCAGCCAAGGCAGGACCTCCTACGAGCAGTACTTC
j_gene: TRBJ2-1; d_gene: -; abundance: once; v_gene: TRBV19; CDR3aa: CASSIVGGVDEQFF; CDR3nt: TGTGCCAGTAGTATAGTGGGGGGAGTCGATGAGCAGTTCTTC
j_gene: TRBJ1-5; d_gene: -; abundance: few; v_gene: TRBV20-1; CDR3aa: CSARDVRTQHF; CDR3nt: TGCAGTGCTAGAGACGTTCGGACCCAGCATTTT
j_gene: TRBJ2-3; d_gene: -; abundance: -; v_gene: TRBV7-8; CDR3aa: CASSLGGPKGDTQYF; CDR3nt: TGTGCCAGCAGCTTAGGCGGACCTAAGGGCGATACGCAGTATTTT
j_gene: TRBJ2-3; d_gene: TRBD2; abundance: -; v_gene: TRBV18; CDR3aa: CASSPPTSGNTDTQYF; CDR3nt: TGTGCCAGCTCGCCCCCGACTAGCGGGAACACAGATACGCAGTATTTT
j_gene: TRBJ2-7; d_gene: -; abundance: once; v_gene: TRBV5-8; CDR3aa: CASSEGLVYEQYF; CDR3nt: TGTGCCAGCTCCGAGGGACTCGTCTACGAGCAGTACTTC
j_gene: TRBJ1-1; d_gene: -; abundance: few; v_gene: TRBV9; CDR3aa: CASSVGQLNTEAFF; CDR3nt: TGTGCCAGCAGCGTAGGGCAGTTGAACACTGAAGCTTTCTTT
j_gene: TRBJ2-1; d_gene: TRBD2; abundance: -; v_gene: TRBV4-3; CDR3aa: CASSQASGPYNEQFF; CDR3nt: TGCGCCAGCAGCCAGGCTAGCGGGCCTTACAATGAGCAGTTCTTC
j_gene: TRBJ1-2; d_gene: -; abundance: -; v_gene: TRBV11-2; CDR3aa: CASGGARDLNYGYTF; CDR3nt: TGTGCCAGCGGGGGGGCCAGGGATTTAAACTATGGCTACACCTTC
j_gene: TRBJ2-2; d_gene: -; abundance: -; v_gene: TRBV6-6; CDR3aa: CASTGDSGELFF; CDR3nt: TGTGCCAGCACCGGTGATAGCGGGGAGCTGTTTTTT
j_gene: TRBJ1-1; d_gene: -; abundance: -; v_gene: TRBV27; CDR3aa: CASSLRGSFEAFF; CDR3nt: TGTGCCAGCAGTTTAAGAGGGTCTTTTGAAGCTTTCTTT
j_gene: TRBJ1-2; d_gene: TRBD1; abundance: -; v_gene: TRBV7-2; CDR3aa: CASILDRGQAYGYTF; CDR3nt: TGTGCCAGCATCCTGGACAGGGGGCAGGCCTATGGCTACACCTTC
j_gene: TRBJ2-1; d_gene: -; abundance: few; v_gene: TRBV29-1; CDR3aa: CSVEGVYNEQFF; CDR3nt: TGCAGCGTTGAAGGGGTTTACAATGAGCAGTTCTTC
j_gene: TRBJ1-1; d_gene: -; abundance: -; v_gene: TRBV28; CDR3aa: CASSPGHSMNTEAFF; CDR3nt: TGTGCCAGCTCTCCAGGACACTCAATGAACACTGAAGCTTTCTTT
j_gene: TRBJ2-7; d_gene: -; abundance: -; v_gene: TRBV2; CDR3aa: CASSRDILYEQYF; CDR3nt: TGTGCCAGCAGCAGGGACATATTATACGAGCAGTACTTC
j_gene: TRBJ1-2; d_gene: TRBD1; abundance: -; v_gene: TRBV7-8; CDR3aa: CASRKQGAGGYTF; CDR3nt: TGTGCCAGCAGAAAACAGGGGGCCGGTGGCTACACCTTC
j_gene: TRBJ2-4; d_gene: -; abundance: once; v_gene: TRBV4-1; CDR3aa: CASSHPTRGLAKNIQYF; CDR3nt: TGCGCCAGCAGCCACCCGACCAGGGGATTAGCCAAAAACATTCAGTACTTC
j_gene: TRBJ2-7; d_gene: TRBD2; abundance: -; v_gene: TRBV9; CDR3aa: CASSVSWLAGYEQYF; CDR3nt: TGTGCCAGCAGCGTAAGTTGGCTAGCGGGTTACGAGCAGTACTTC
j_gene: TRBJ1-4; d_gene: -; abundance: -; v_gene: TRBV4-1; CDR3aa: CASSQRESEKLFF; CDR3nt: TGCGCCAGCAGCCAACGTGAATCCGAAAAACTGTTTTTT
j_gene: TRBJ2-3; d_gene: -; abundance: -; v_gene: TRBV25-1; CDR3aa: CASRWTDTQYF; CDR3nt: TGTGCCAGCAGATGGACAGATACGCAGTATTTT
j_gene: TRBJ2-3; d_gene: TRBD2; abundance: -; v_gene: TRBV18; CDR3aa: CASSPSLTGGTSTDTQYF; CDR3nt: TGTGCCAGCTCACCAAGTTTAACGGGAGGAACTAGCACAGATACGCAGTATTTT
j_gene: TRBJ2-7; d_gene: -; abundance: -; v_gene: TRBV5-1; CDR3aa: CASSLGGGSIEQYF; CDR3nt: TGCGCCAGCAGCTTGGGCGGCGGAAGTATCGAGCAGTACTTC
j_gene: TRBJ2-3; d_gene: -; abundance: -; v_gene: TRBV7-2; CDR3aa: CASSSPGLRDTQYF; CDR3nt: TGTGCCAGCAGCTCCCCTGGGCTGCGGGATACGCAGTATTTT
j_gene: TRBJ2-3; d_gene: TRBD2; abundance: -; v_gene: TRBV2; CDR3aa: CASSVSGSVSDTQYF; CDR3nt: TGTGCCAGCAGTGTCAGCGGGAGTGTCTCAGATACGCAGTATTTT
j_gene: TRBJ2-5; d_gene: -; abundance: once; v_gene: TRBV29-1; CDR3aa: CSVKAGPQETQYF; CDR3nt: TGCAGCGTGAAGGCAGGACCCCAAGAGACCCAGTACTTC
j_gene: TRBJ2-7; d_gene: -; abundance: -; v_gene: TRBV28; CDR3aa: CASSLLDPGDSYEQYF; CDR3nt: TGTGCCAGCAGTTTACTGGATCCAGGAGACTCCTACGAGCAGTACTTC
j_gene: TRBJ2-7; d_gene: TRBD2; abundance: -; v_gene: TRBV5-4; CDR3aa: CASSLGLAGMGGEQYF; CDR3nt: TGTGCCAGCAGCTTGGGACTAGCGGGCATGGGAGGGGAGCAGTACTTC
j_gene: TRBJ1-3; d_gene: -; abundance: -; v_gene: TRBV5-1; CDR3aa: CASQEGSGNTIYF; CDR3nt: TGCGCCAGCCAAGAGGGCTCTGGAAACACCATATATTTT
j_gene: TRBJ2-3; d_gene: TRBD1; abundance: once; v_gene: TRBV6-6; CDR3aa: CASSPQTGSGTDTQYF; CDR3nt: TGTGCCAGCAGTCCACAGACAGGGTCTGGCACAGATACGCAGTATTTT
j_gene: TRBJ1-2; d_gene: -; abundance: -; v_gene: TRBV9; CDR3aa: CASSVEVDYGYTF; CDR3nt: TGTGCCAGCAGCGTAGAGGTGGACTATGGCTACACCTTC